These 5 T cell receptor beta chains originate from one sample sequenced in a study of blood T cell repertoires in COVID-19. Measured with immunoSEQ multiplex PCR; TCRdb has only the in-frame clones, and not every one. Among over 130,000 clones listed, around 90% were seen once. Sequencing was done on a sample of peripheral blood. Every receptor here comes from a woman aged 60 to 75 with active or convalescent COVID-19.

The chain couples TRBV6-6 to TRBJ1-6, with 8 nucleotides matching TRBD1. In germline, CDR1 is MNHNY, CDR2 SVGAGI (reference sequence). Losses at the gene ends were 5 bases for V and 0 bases for J; bases not matched to a gene: 12. The CDR3 consists of 19 residues. CDR3 residues: CASSLTGVRQGSYNSPLHF. Here the CDR3 DNA reads TGTGCCAGCAGTCTGACAGGGGTGCGACAAGGCTCCTATAATTCACCCCTCCACTTT.

This clone occurred a few times. CDR3 region: CASQLQGERNSPLHF. The CDR3 coding sequence is TGTGCCAGTCAACTCCAGGGGGAAAGGAATTCACCCCTCCACTTT. V and J are TRBV19 and TRBJ1-6; 7 positions agree with TRBD1. From germline, CDR1 is LNHDA and CDR2 SQIVND (reference sequence). J was trimmed by 7 bases and V by 8 bases; bases with no gene match: 11. The CDR3 has 15 residues. Supplemented by reference TRBV19 and TRBJ1-6, the full variable domain reads DGGITQSPKYLFRKEGQNVTLSCEQNLNHDAMYWYRQDPGQGLRLIYYSQIVNDFQKGDIAEGYSVSREKKESFPLTVTSAQKNPTAFYLCASQLQGERNSPLHFGNGTRLTVT.

CDR3 region: CASSSPPGGSGITDTQYF. Here the CDR3 DNA reads TGTGCCAGTAGTAGCCCCCCAGGGGGATCCGGTATCACAGATACGCAGTATTTT. This sequence joins TRBV19 and TRBJ2-3, with 7 bases aligning to TRBD1. With 4 bases clipped from V and 2 bases from J, the junction kept 15 bases outside the gene matches. The CDR3 has 18 residues. From germline, CDR1 is LNHDA and CDR2 SQIVND (reference sequence).

The V and J genes are TRBV4-3 and TRBJ1-4, with TRBD1 matching 8 bases. Germline values: CDR1 LGHNA, CDR2 YSLEER. The CDR3 totals 16 residues. After removal of 0 bases from V and 7 bases from J, the junction contained 7 bases not matched to a gene. The CDR3 reads CASSQDHRGWIEKLFF. For the CDR3, the DNA is TGCGCCAGCAGCCAAGACCACAGGGGGTGGATTGAAAAACTGTTTTTT.

The chain employs TRBV21-1 and TRBJ2-7; TRBD1 is taken as the D call from the table, unchecked against the DNA. TRBV21-1 is a listed pseudogene. The CDR3 extends over 14 amino acids. The CDR3 loop is CASSFRDSYYEQYF. The CDR3 DNA sequence: TGTGCCAGCAGCTTCCGGGACAGTTACTACGAGCAGTACTTC.